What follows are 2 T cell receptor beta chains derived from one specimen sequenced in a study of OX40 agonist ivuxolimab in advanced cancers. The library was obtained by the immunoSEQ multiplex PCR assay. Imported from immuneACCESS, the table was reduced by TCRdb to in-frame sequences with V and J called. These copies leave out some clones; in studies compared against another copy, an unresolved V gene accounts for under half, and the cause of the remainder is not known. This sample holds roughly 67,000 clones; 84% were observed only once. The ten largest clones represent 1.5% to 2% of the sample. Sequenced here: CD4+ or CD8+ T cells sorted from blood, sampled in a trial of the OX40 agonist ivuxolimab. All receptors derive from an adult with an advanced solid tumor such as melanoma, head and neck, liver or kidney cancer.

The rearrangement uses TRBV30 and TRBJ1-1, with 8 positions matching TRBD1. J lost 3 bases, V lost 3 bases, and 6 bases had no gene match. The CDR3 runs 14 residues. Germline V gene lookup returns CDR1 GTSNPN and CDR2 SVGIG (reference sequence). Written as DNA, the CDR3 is TGTGCCTGGAGGCCGACAGGGGTGGACACTGAAGCTTTCTTT. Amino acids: CAWRPTGVDTEAFF.

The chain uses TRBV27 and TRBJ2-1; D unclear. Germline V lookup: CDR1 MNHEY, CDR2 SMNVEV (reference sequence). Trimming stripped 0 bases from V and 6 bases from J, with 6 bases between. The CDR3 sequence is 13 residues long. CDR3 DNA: TGTGCCAGCAGTTTATCGCTCTTCAATGAGCAGTTCTTC. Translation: CASSLSLFNEQFF.